This is a list of T cell receptor beta chains from one sample in a study of blood T cell repertoires in COVID-19. TCRdb's copy holds only in-frame clones and misses some; the assay was immunoSEQ multiplex PCR. The table lists about 390,000 clones, approximately 87% of them singletons. The sample taken for sequencing was PBMCs or T cells enriched from blood (not recorded which). The receptors shown here come from a woman in her forties or fifties who had recovered from COVID-19. CDR3s include the opening cysteine and the closing phenylalanine or tryptophan. The D gene is left open where the match is weak. Some rows mark clone size as missing; the rest say once, few, many or name a class of expanded clone.

V gene,clone size,D gene,CDR3 length,J gene,CDR3 protein,CDR3 DNA
TRBV14,.,.,16,TRBJ1-6,CASSRPLQGSGAPLHF,TGTGCCAGCAGCCGCCCTCTGCAGGGGAGCGGGGCACCCCTCCACTTT
TRBV15,many,.,14,TRBJ1-1,CATSRDQPRTEAFF,TGTGCCACCAGCAGAGATCAACCGAGGACTGAAGCTTTCTTT
TRBV30,.,.,12,TRBJ1-4,CGGEGNHEKLFF,TGTGGCGGGGAAGGGAACCATGAAAAACTGTTTTTT
TRBV30,.,TRBD1,23,TRBJ1-4,CAWSVGVLGFSDRRGSTNEKLFF,TGTGCCTGGAGTGTAGGAGTTTTAGGGTTTTCGGACAGGAGAGGTTCAACTAATGAAAAACTGTTTTTT
TRBV28,.,.,13,TRBJ2-5,CASTSGSWETQYF,TGTGCCAGCACCTCGGGGAGTTGGGAGACCCAGTACTTC
TRBV4-1,.,TRBD1,16,TRBJ1-5,CASSHPGQGLNQPQHF,TGCGCCAGCAGCCACCCGGGACAGGGACTCAATCAGCCCCAGCATTTT
TRBV7-9,.,.,17,TRBJ2-1,CASSSPSVGQGYNEQFF,TGTGCCAGCAGCTCCCCCTCCGTCGGGCAGGGGTACAATGAGCAGTTCTTC
TRBV30,.,TRBD2,15,TRBJ2-5,CAWTASGGASETQYF,TGTGCCTGGACTGCTAGCGGGGGGGCCTCAGAGACCCAGTACTTC
TRBV7-2,.,.,14,TRBJ2-7,CASSLARSSYEQYF,TGTGCCAGCAGCTTAGCGAGAAGTTCCTACGAGCAGTACTTC
TRBV5-1,.,TRBD2,15,TRBJ2-5,CASSLAGLAGETQYF,TGCGCCAGCAGCTTGGCGGGACTAGCAGGCGAGACCCAGTACTTC
TRBV6-2/TRBV6-3,.,TRBD1,14,TRBJ1-5,CASSYRDRDQPQHF,TGTGCCAGCAGTTACCGGGACAGAGATCAGCCCCAGCATTTT
TRBV7-2,.,.,15,TRBJ2-3,CASSLPSQYSATQYF,TGTGCCAGCAGCTTACCTAGCCAGTACTCCGCTACGCAGTATTTT
TRBV19,.,TRBD2,15,TRBJ2-6,CASSIRGAGANVLTF,TGTGCCAGTAGTATCCGGGGGGCTGGGGCCAACGTCCTGACTTTC
TRBV28,.,.,11,TRBJ1-1,CASRGNTEAFF,TGTGCCTCCCGGGGGAACACTGAAGCTTTCTTT
TRBV21-1,.,.,15,TRBJ1-2,CASSPPGGGYYGYTF,TGTGCCAGCAGCCCCCCGGGGGGGGGTTACTATGGCTACACCTTC
TRBV5-6,.,.,14,TRBJ1-3,CASSLLAFGNTIYF,TGTGCCAGCAGCCTGCTCGCGTTCGGAAACACCATATATTTT
TRBV6-6,once,TRBD2,14,TRBJ2-2,CAVSSGGASGELFF,TGTGCCGTCTCTAGCGGGGGGGCAAGCGGGGAGCTGTTTTTT
TRBV9,few,.,18,TRBJ2-2,CASSVGLGAIANTGELFF,TGTGCCAGCAGCGTGGGGCTAGGGGCTATCGCGAACACCGGGGAGCTGTTTTTT
TRBV29-1,.,TRBD1,15,TRBJ1-1,CSVANHKTGRDEAFF,TGCAGCGTTGCTAACCATAAGACAGGGCGAGATGAAGCTTTCTTT
TRBV4-3,.,.,15,TRBJ1-6,CASSQEQGYNSPLHF,TGCGCCAGCAGCCAAGAACAGGGATATAATTCACCCCTCCACTTT
TRBV2,.,TRBD2,16,TRBJ2-3,CASSELAGGFTDTQYF,TGTGCCAGCAGTGAATTGGCGGGGGGATTCACAGATACGCAGTATTTT
TRBV7-6,.,.,14,TRBJ1-3,CASSSQGPGNTIYF,TGTGCCAGCAGCTCCCAGGGGCCCGGAAACACCATATATTTT
TRBV29-1,.,.,13,TRBJ2-2,CSVRGANTGELFF,TGCAGCGTCAGGGGGGCGAACACCGGGGAGCTGTTTTTT
TRBV3-1/TRBV3-2,once,TRBD1,14,TRBJ1-2,CASSQEGQAHGYTF,TGTGCCAGCAGCCAAGAGGGACAGGCCCACGGCTACACCTTC
TRBV6-4,.,.,15,TRBJ1-1,CASRPDQGMNTEAFF,TGTGCCAGCAGACCAGATCAGGGGATGAACACTGAAGCTTTCTTT
TRBV19,.,.,18,TRBJ2-1,CASSQQLGGGTSYNEQFF,TGTGCCAGTAGTCAACAATTGGGAGGGGGGACATCCTACAATGAGCAGTTCTTC
TRBV18,.,TRBD1,16,TRBJ1-1,CASSRDRLGMNTEAFF,TGTGCCAGCTCACGGGACAGGCTGGGGATGAACACTGAAGCTTTCTTT
TRBV3-1/TRBV3-2,.,TRBD2,15,TRBJ2-5,CASSHRSGDFGTQYF,TGTGCCAGCAGCCACCGCAGCGGGGACTTTGGGACCCAGTACTTC
TRBV5-4,once,TRBD2,16,TRBJ2-1,CASSLPAGAQYNEQFF,TGTGCCAGCAGCCTCCCAGCGGGGGCACAATACAATGAGCAGTTCTTC
TRBV9,.,TRBD1,15,TRBJ2-2,CASSAGQGVSGELFF,TGTGCCAGCAGCGCGGGACAGGGGGTCTCCGGGGAGCTGTTTTTT
TRBV20-1,.,.,13,TRBJ1-2,CSASTQGYYGYTF,TGCAGTGCTAGTACCCAGGGGTACTATGGCTACACCTTC
TRBV4-1,.,.,15,TRBJ2-7,CASSDGTRGSYEQYF,TGCGCCAGCAGCGACGGGACGAGGGGGAGCTACGAGCAGTACTTC
TRBV5-1,.,.,17,TRBJ2-3,CASTAGTASSSTDTQYF,TGCGCCAGCACGGCGGGGACTGCTTCCTCTAGCACAGATACGCAGTATTTT
TRBV6-4,.,.,16,TRBJ1-2,CASSDSGGENLYGYTF,TGTGCCAGCAGTGACTCTGGCGGGGAGAACCTCTATGGCTACACCTTC
TRBV30,.,.,11,TRBJ1-3,CAWNYGNTIYF,TGTGCCTGGAATTATGGAAACACCATATATTTT
TRBV3-1/TRBV3-2,.,.,15,TRBJ2-7,CASSQDGGAGNEQYF,TGTGCCAGCAGCCAAGATGGTGGTGCCGGGAACGAGCAGTACTTC
TRBV4-1,.,TRBD1,18,TRBJ1-3,CASSQEIPGPGGRNTIYF,TGCGCCAGCAGCCAAGAAATACCGGGACCAGGGGGGAGGAACACCATATATTTT
TRBV3-1/TRBV3-2,once,.,15,TRBJ1-6,CASSQPDSYNSPLHF,TGTGCCAGCAGCCAACCTGACAGCTATAATTCACCCCTCCACTTT
TRBV5-6,.,.,13,TRBJ2-1,CASSMDMNNEQFF,TGTGCCAGCAGCATGGACATGAACAATGAGCAGTTCTTC
TRBV5-1,.,TRBD1,17,TRBJ1-6,CASSPWTGATYNSPLHF,TGCGCCAGCAGCCCTTGGACAGGGGCGACATATAATTCACCCCTCCACTTT
TRBV11-2,.,.,14,TRBJ2-7,CASTIGRAAYEQYF,TGTGCCAGCACCATTGGCAGGGCCGCCTACGAGCAGTACTTC